This T cell receptor (beta chain) emerged from a study of regulatory T cells in long-lasting Graves disease. CDR3-region Arm-PCR and iRepertoire HTBI primers produced the TCR beta libraries. TCRdb recomputed calls from the multiplex PCR reads with MiXCR, one row per CDR3 protein. The sample shows approximately 470,000 distinct CDR3 sequences, under 20% of them seen only once. A remark on this clonotype: Its target is unknown.

Regarding time point: newly diagnosed GD, antithyroid drugs for less than 3 months. Following extraction of RNA from PBMCs, that RNA was used to make the TCR library. The patient group derived from an endocrinology department in Xi'an, China. A blood draw put about 9.9 milliliters of peripheral blood into EDTA tubes. There are 12 residues in the CDR3. V was trimmed by 3 bases and J by 7 bases, leaving 7 bases between them. Study-level points and caveats: Limited sample numbers may have lowered accuracy.

The same data also went into a second study, on T cells in Graves' hyperthyroidism and ophthalmopathy. That study adds: Within blood appeared most thyroid clonotypes that had expanded above 0.001.

The chain is built from TRBV12-3 or TRBV12-4 and TRBJ2-4; possibly TRBD1 or TRBD2 for D (5 bases each). This TCR was sampled from a man aged 35 to 55 with Graves disease. The input for sequencing was peripheral blood mononuclear cells (PBMCs), taken at new diagnosis, from a patient treated with antithyroid drugs. In nucleotides, the CDR3 is TGTGCCAGCAGTTTGGGACCGAACATTCAGTACTTC. This encodes CASSLGPNIQYF.